Following are 9 T cell receptor beta chains from one sample sequenced in a study of identifying expanded T cells in peripheral blood. The data were produced by immunoSEQ multiplex PCR, yet TCRdb's version contains in-frame clones alone and is incomplete. The table records about 63,000 clones, over 75% of them present only once. Sequencing input: blood. The receptors were gathered from a person aged 18-69 years in good health.

The V call is TRBV5-1, the J call TRBJ1-2; perhaps TRBD1 as D (5 bases). The CDR3 has 12 residues. Germline V gives CDR1 SGHRS, CDR2 YFSETQ. V was pared by 10 bases and J by 8 bases, with 18 bases between. CDR3 nucleotide sequence: TGCGCCCCAAGAGGGGCGCCGGAGGGCTACACCTTC. Translated, it gives CAPRGAPEGYTF.

The chain has TRBV23-1 and TRBJ1-2; D gene ambiguous. TRBV23-1 is labeled an ORF, and its function is uncertain. The CDR3 is 13 residues long. V lost 10 bases, J lost 0 bases, and 12 bases lay in between. Here the CDR3 DNA reads TGCGCCACCCGAGACGCAGCTAACTATGGCTACACCTTC. Protein sequence: CATRDAANYGYTF.

The chain links TRBV27 to TRBJ2-1; 9 bases agree with TRBD1. V shed 8 bases, J shed 9 bases, and the junction held 8 bases outside the gene matches. Germline V gene sequence: CDR1 MNHEY, CDR2 SMNVEV (reference sequence). CDR3 length: 13 residues. CDR3 coding DNA: TGTGCCAGCGGATGGACAGGGGTACTTGAGCAGTTCTTC. Translation: CASGWTGVLEQFF.

The J gene is TRBJ1-1, the V gene TRBV11-2; 10 nucleotides align to TRBD1. CDR1 and CDR2 (germline): SGHAT, FQNNGV. V lost 2 bases, J lost 4 bases, and 7 bases stayed unmatched. This CDR3 spans 16 amino acids. For the CDR3, the DNA is TGTGCCAGCAGCTTATATGGGACAGGGGTAGGCACTGAAGCTTTCTTT. Translated, it gives CASSLYGTGVGTEAFF. The full variable domain, completed using reference TRBV11-2 and TRBJ1-1, is EAGVAQSPRYKIIEKRQSVAFWCNPISGHATLYWYQQILGQGPKLLIQFQNNGVVDDSQLPKDRFSAERLKGVDSTLKIQPAKLEDSAVYLCASSLYGTGVGTEAFFGQGTRLTVV.

The rearrangement links TRBV12-5 to TRBJ2-7; perhaps TRBD2 as D (6 bases). There are 15 residues in the CDR3. Per germline, CDR1 LGHNT and CDR2 FRNRAP. V shed 5 bases and J shed 6 bases, with 20 bases lying between them. In DNA, the CDR3 is TGTGCTAGTGGTCAGGACGGGGGTATTGTATCCGAGCAGTACTTC. It specifies CASGQDGGIVSEQYF. Full variable domain (remainder filled in from reference TRBV12-5 and TRBJ2-7): DARVTQTPRHKVTEMGQEVTMRCQPILGHNTVFWYRQTMMQGLELLAYFRNRAPLDDSGMPKDRFSAEMPDATLATLKIQPSEPRDSAVYFCASGQDGGIVSEQYFGPGTRLTVT.

This clone was seen a handful of times. The gene calls are TRBV11-2 and TRBJ2-7; unclear D gene. The V and J ends lost 4 bases and 2 bases respectively, with 21 bases between them. Germline loops: CDR1 SGHAT, CDR2 FQNNGV. The CDR3 is 17 amino acids. The CDR3 sequence is CASSSGKTELGTYEQYF. In nucleotides, the CDR3 is TGTGCCAGCAGCTCCGGAAAAACGGAATTGGGAACCTACGAGCAGTACTTC.

The chain recombines TRBV5-1 with TRBJ2-1, with TRBD1 matching over 7 bases. The CDR3 is 14 residues long. V was pared by 0 bases and J by 6 bases, with 3 bases of the junction left unmatched. Per germline, CDR1 SGHRS and CDR2 YFSETQ. CDR3 nucleotide sequence: TGCGCCAGCAGCTTGGATGCAGGGGGCAATGAGCAGTTCTTC. This translates into CASSLDAGGNEQFF.

V usage is TRBV2 and J usage is TRBJ1-2; D might be TRBD1 (6 bases). V was cut by 7 bases and J by 1 base, with 13 bases left in between. Germline V gene data show CDR1 as SNHLY and CDR2 as FYNNEI. This CDR3 is 14 amino acids long. CDR3 nucleotide sequence: TGTGCCAGCACTGACGACAGGATTAACTATGGCTACACCTTC. Amino acids: CASTDDRINYGYTF.

CDR3 sequence reads: CASSQGQGALPEQFF. CDR3 in DNA: TGCGCCAGCAGCCAAGGACAGGGGGCGCTCCCTGAGCAGTTCTTC. V and J are TRBV4-1 and TRBJ2-1; 10 bases are a match to TRBD1. Germline loops: CDR1 MGHRA, CDR2 YSYEKL. After removal of 1 base from V and 9 bases from J, the junction contained 6 bases not matched to a gene. CDR3 length: 15 residues.